Each of the 17 T cell receptor beta chains below was sequenced from the same sample in a study of cytomegalovirus exposure and HLA in healthy donors. PCR used 60 Vbeta primers and 13 Jbeta primers. This table comes from immunoSEQ multiplex PCR, and its TCRdb copy is limited to in-frame clones, with some not included. The repertoire includes some 150,000 clones, roughly three quarters of them detected once, and 4.5% to 6% sits in the top ten. The sequencing sample was made of PBMCs. Receptor source: a male donor in good health and CMV-seronegative.

The chain carries TRBV19 and TRBJ1-5; D is possibly TRBD1 (5 bases). Germline V lookup: CDR1 LNHDA, CDR2 SQIVND (reference sequence). V dropped 6 bases and J dropped 6 bases, with 12 bases sitting between them. This CDR3 spans 13 amino acids. CDR3 DNA: TGTGCCAGTAGCGGCGGAGGGGTTCAGCCCCAGCATTTT. Protein: CASSGGGVQPQHF.

CDR3: CASSSQGAGMNTEAFF. CDR3 DNA: TGTGCCAGCAGTTCCCAGGGGGCGGGGATGAACACTGAAGCTTTCTTT. The J gene is TRBJ1-1, the V gene TRBV7-2; 8 nucleotides agree with TRBD1. Trimming cost V 6 bases and J 0 bases; bases outside gene matches: 9. Germline V gene lookup returns CDR1 SGHTA and CDR2 FQGNSA. The CDR3 contains 16 residues.

This clone was detected only a few times. The chain is built from TRBV30 and TRBJ2-3; 10 bases match TRBD1. This CDR3 has 16 amino acids. CDR1 is GTSNPN and CDR2 is SVGIG in the germline V gene (reference sequence). Trimming cost V 3 bases and J 6 bases; bases outside gene matches: 12. In nucleotides, the CDR3 is TGTGCCTGGAGGGGACAGGGGACCCTCCGTGGGGATACGCAGTATTTT. It codes for CAWRGQGTLRGDTQYF.

This sequence joins TRBV6-1 and TRBJ1-6; D possibly corresponds to TRBD1 (5 bases). V was clipped by 6 bases and J by 7 bases, with 13 bases between them. Germline V CDR1 and CDR2: MNHNS, SASEGT. The CDR3 contains 14 residues. CDR3 nucleotides: TGTGCCAGCAGGGACGCAGGGTGGAATTCACCCCTCCACTTT. It yields the protein CASRDAGWNSPLHF.

The gene calls are TRBV9 and TRBJ1-1; D unresolved. The germline gives CDR1 SGDLS, CDR2 YYNGEE. Trimming removed 0 bases at V and 6 bases at J, with 12 bases between. There are 14 residues in the CDR3. CDR3 amino acids: CASSVGQRRAEAFF. Written as DNA, the CDR3 is TGTGCCAGCAGCGTAGGGCAGAGGAGGGCTGAAGCTTTCTTT.

The gene calls are TRBV7-8 and TRBJ2-2, with 7 bases that match TRBD2. The length of the CDR3 is 14 residues. V was clipped by 5 bases and J by 3 bases; unmatched bases: 3. Germline assignment: CDR1 SGHVS and CDR2 FQNEAQ. Here the CDR3 reads CASSPRGDTGELFF. CDR3 bases: TGTGCCAGCAGCCCCCGGGGGGACACCGGGGAGCTGTTTTTT. Together with reference TRBV7-8 and TRBJ2-2, the CDR3 gives the full variable domain: GAGVSQSPRYKVAKRGQDVALRCDPISGHVSLFWYQQALGQGPEFLTYFQNEAQLDKSGLPSDRFFAERPEGSVSTLKIQRTQQEDSAVYLCASSPRGDTGELFFGEGSRLTVL.

The chain recombines TRBV19 with TRBJ1-1; D is undetermined. The ends were cut back, 3 bases at V and 1 base at J, with 24 bases in the middle. CDR3 length: 19 residues. In germline, CDR1 is LNHDA, CDR2 SQIVND (reference sequence). CDR3 protein: CASSITGLDRIERNTEAFF. The DNA for the CDR3 is TGTGCCAGTAGTATCACGGGGTTGGACCGTATTGAACGGAACACTGAAGCTTTCTTT.

The rearrangement joins TRBV12-2 to TRBJ2-5; TRBD1, the table's D call, lacks a check against the DNA. TRBV12-2 is assigned pseudogene status. This CDR3 has 13 residues. The CDR3 DNA reads TGTGCAAGTCGCTCCCAGGGGGAAGAGACCCAGTACTTC. Protein product: CASRSQGEETQYF.

The V gene is TRBV9, the J gene TRBJ2-4; TRBD2 might be the D (7 bases). Germline CDR1 SGDLS, CDR2 YYNGEE. The V end was cut by 0 bases, the J end by 8 bases, with 15 bases between. There are 15 residues in the CDR3. The DNA of the CDR3 is TGTGCCAGCAGCGTAGGGGGGGGCCGTGTCGACATTCAGTACTTC. This encodes CASSVGGGRVDIQYF.

This chain links TRBV7-8 with TRBJ1-2, with 7 bases that match TRBD1. V trimming: 6 bases; J trimming: 7 bases; junction bases outside the gene matches: 8. The CDR3 is 13 amino acids. The germline V gene encodes CDR1 SGHVS and CDR2 FQNEAQ. The CDR3 loop reads CASRPTGVGGYTF. As DNA, the CDR3 is TGTGCCAGCAGACCCACAGGGGTAGGTGGCTACACCTTC.

J is TRBJ2-7 and V is TRBV5-1, with 9 bases lining up with TRBD2. CDR3 size: 15 residues. With 1 base clipped from V and 2 bases from J, the junction kept 4 bases outside the gene matches. Germline CDR1 is SGHRS and CDR2 is YFSETQ. The CDR3 sequence is CASSLLAGRTYEQYF. The CDR3 nucleotides read TGCGCCAGCAGCTTGCTAGCGGGGCGCACCTACGAGCAGTACTTC.

The J gene is TRBJ2-2, the V gene TRBV7-2; TRBD1 matches at 7 bases. The CDR3 has 15 residues. The V gene's germline CDR1 is SGHTA and CDR2 FQGNSA. V was pared by 3 bases and J by 4 bases, with 5 bases of the junction left unmatched. The CDR3 DNA sequence: TGTGCCAGCAGCTTGTTAAGGGGGCGCACCGGGGAGCTGTTTTTT. This encodes CASSLLRGRTGELFF.

The rearrangement joins TRBV11-2 to TRBJ2-1; no definite D call. The V gene lost 6 bases and the J gene lost 10 bases, with 13 bases spanning the gap. CDR3 length: 12 residues. Germline CDR1 SGHAT, CDR2 FQNNGV. The CDR3 is CASRPAVAEQFF. CDR3 bases: TGTGCCAGCAGACCCGCCGTGGCCGAGCAGTTCTTC. Supplemented by reference TRBV11-2 and TRBJ2-1, the full variable domain reads EAGVAQSPRYKIIEKRQSVAFWCNPISGHATLYWYQQILGQGPKLLIQFQNNGVVDDSQLPKDRFSAERLKGVDSTLKIQPAKLEDSAVYLCASRPAVAEQFFGPGTRLTVL.

The V gene is TRBV18, the J gene TRBJ2-5; the D gene is possibly TRBD2 (6 bases). Germline CDR1 KGHSH, CDR2 LQKENI. V was shortened by 3 bases and J by 4 bases, with 12 bases between the two germline ends. The CDR3 is made up of 14 amino acids. In nucleotides, the CDR3 is TGTGCCAGCTCACCCCTGGAGGGGCCAGAGACCCAGTACTTC. Its protein is CASSPLEGPETQYF. Full variable domain (remainder filled in from reference TRBV18 and TRBJ2-5): NAGVMQNPRHLVRRRGQEARLRCSPMKGHSHVYWYRQLPEEGLKFMVYLQKENIIDESGMPKERFSAEFPKEGPSILRIQQVVRGDSAAYFCASSPLEGPETQYFGPGTRLLVL.

The chain couples TRBV7-9 to TRBJ2-3, with a tentative D call TRBD2 (6 bases). The germline gives CDR1 SEHNR, CDR2 FQNEAQ (reference sequence). The CDR3 covers 13 residues. V was cut by 5 bases and J by 6 bases, with 12 bases left in between. The CDR3 loop reads CASSVGSPDTQYF. CDR3 nucleotides: TGTGCCAGCAGCGTCGGGAGTCCTGATACGCAGTATTTT. The full variable domain, its missing parts supplied by reference TRBV7-9 and TRBJ2-3, is DTGVSQNPRHKITKRGQNVTFRCDPISEHNRLYWYRQTLGQGPEFLTYFQNEAQLEKSRLLSDRFSAERPKGSFSTLEIQRTEQGDSAMYLCASSVGSPDTQYFGPGTRLTVL.

J is TRBJ2-3 and V is TRBV11-2, with D possibly being TRBD2 (6 bases). This CDR3 region has 15 residues. Germline V gene data show CDR1 as SGHAT and CDR2 as FQNNGV. V lost 0 bases and J 8 bases, leaving 15 bases between the germline ends. CDR3 DNA: TGTGCCAGCAGCTTAGATCTGGCGGGGTTTGGTACGCAGTATTTT. Translating gives CASSLDLAGFGTQYF.

This rearrangement joins TRBV5-6 to TRBJ1-6, with 8 bases fitting TRBD1. CDR1 and CDR2 (germline): SGHDT, YYEEEE. The V and J ends lost 2 bases and 8 bases, in that order; junction bases with no gene match: 9. The CDR3 is 16 residues long. CDR3 in amino acids: CASSFRQGKWDSPLHF. The CDR3 DNA follows: TGTGCCAGCAGCTTCCGACAGGGGAAGTGGGATTCACCCCTCCACTTT.